This T cell receptor (beta chain) was sequenced in a study of radiotherapy plus CTLA-4 blockade in lung cancer. Whole-study context: Objective responses emerged in 15% to 20% of patients, and roughly 30% attained disease control.

Only in-frame clones appear in the TCRdb table, and some are missing; sequencing was by immunoSEQ multiplex PCR. The data show tens of thousands of clones, 77% seen once. Comment on this clone: What it binds is not known.

Germline V gene sequence: CDR1 SGHRS, CDR2 YFSETQ. CDR3 length equals 15 residues. Trimming at V came to 2 bases and at J to 3 bases, leaving 5 bases not matched to a gene. Points from the study as a whole: Following radiotherapy plus ipilimumab, tumor-derived TCR clones expanded in the blood.

This chain links TRBV5-1 with TRBJ2-7, with TRBD1 matching 10 bases. The starting material was peripheral blood, obtained from a patient treated with radiotherapy plus ipilimumab. This TCR came from a human donor with non-small cell lung cancer whose response to radiotherapy plus ipilimumab could not be evaluated. As DNA, the CDR3 is TGCGCCAGCAGCTTACGGGACAGGGGATTCTACGAGCAGTACTTC. Translated, it gives CASSLRDRGFYEQYF.